The 28 T cell receptor beta chains given below trace back to one sample, sequenced in a study of early T cells in non-severe SARS-CoV-2 infection. TCRdb reanalysed the 5' RACE reads using MiXCR and keeps one entry per CDR3 protein. The sample consists of approximately 73,000 distinct CDR3 sequences, roughly 12% of them appearing once. Sequenced: whole blood. These receptors were obtained from an adult who was a healthcare worker with PCR-confirmed SARS-CoV-2 infection or an uninfected control (not recorded which).

As concerns this clonotype: The CDR3 does not close with the conserved phenylalanine or tryptophan, likely indicating a read error. The V gene is TRBV24-1, the J gene TRBJ2-3, with unresolved D. Germline loops: CDR1 KGHDR, CDR2 SFDVKD. The CDR3 loop spans 12 amino acids. Between the trimmed V and J ends, which lost 8 bases and 2 bases, there was a span of 7 bases. The CDR3 DNA is TGTGCCACCACCGAACCCACAGATACGCAGTATCTT. It specifies CATTEPTDTQYL.

There are many counts of this clonotype. This chain links TRBV11-2 with TRBJ1-6; D is unresolved. This CDR3 spans 16 amino acids. The ends were cut back, 1 base at V and 10 bases at J, with 17 bases in the middle. Germline-derived CDR1 and CDR2 are SGHAT and FQNNGV. The CDR3 coding sequence is TGTGCCAGCAGCTTAGCAGGCGGGATGTATGGATCACCCCTCCACTTT. Translating gives CASSLAGGMYGSPLHF.

There are a few counts of this clonotype. The junction differs from germline at one of its ends, possibly a read error. This chain links TRBV27 with TRBJ2-1; D is uncertain. Germline V gene data show CDR1 as MNHEY and CDR2 as SMNVEV (reference sequence). The CDR3 runs to 13 residues. This CDR3 is CASSLSSYHEQFF. The CDR3 nucleotides are TGTGCCAGCAGTTTATCCAGCTACCATGAGCAGTTCTTC.

This clonotype was found many times. CDR3 amino acids: CASSVRDRMEEQYF. The CDR3 DNA reads TGCGCCAGCAGCGTCCGCGACAGGATGGAGGAGCAGTACTTC. This rearrangement joins TRBV5-1 to TRBJ2-7; a possible D gene is TRBD1 (6 bases). There are 14 residues in the CDR3. Trimming removed 4 bases from V and 7 bases from J, with 18 bases in between. In germline, CDR1 is SGHRS, CDR2 YFSETQ.

This clonotype was recorded many times. The chain combines TRBV12-3 or TRBV12-4 with TRBJ2-3, with 9 bases fitting TRBD1. The junction had 6 bases not matched to a gene; V was cut back by 5 bases and J by 3 bases. This CDR3 is 15 amino acids long. CDR3 residues: CASSLPGQGTDTQYF. The CDR3 DNA is TGTGCCAGCAGTCTCCCGGGACAGGGAACAGATACGCAGTATTTT.

This clonotype has at least ten counts. This chain connects TRBV20-1 to TRBJ2-1; D ambiguous. The CDR3 totals 11 residues. Trimming removed 0 bases from V and 7 bases from J, with 4 bases in between. Per germline, CDR1 DFQATT and CDR2 SNEGSKA (reference sequence). CDR3 region: CSARERNEQFF. The DNA of the CDR3 is TGCAGTGCTAGAGAACGGAATGAGCAGTTCTTC.

This clonotype was seen a few times. This CDR3 reads CASSPHWTSGRETQYF. In DNA form, the CDR3 reads TGTGCCAGCTCACCCCACTGGACTAGCGGGAGAGAGACCCAGTACTTC. The chain is built from TRBV18 and TRBJ2-5; TRBD2 matches 13 bases. There are 16 residues in the CDR3. With V trimmed by 3 bases and J by 4 bases, 5 bases remained unmatched. Germline-derived CDR1 and CDR2 are KGHSH and LQKENI.

This clonotype occurred many times. The chain employs TRBV5-5 and TRBJ2-7; D is perhaps TRBD2 (5 bases). CDR1 is SGHKS, CDR2 YYEKEE, per germline (reference sequence). Trimming removed 1 base from V and 1 base from J, with 12 bases in between. This CDR3 spans 15 amino acids. The CDR3 DNA reads as TGTGCCAGCAGCTTGATGTTAGCGCCTTCCTACGAGCAGTACTTC. Translated, it gives CASSLMLAPSYEQYF. The full variable domain, in which reference TRBV5-5 and TRBJ2-7 provide the parts outside the CDR3, is DAGVTQSPTHLIKTRGQQVTLRCSPISGHKSVSWYQQVLGQGPQFIFQYYEKEERGRGNFPDRFSARQFPNYSSELNVNALLLGDSALYLCASSLMLAPSYEQYFGPGTRLTVT.

This clonotype was found many times. The chain uses TRBV11-2 and TRBJ2-7; 9 nucleotides match TRBD2. J lost 4 bases, V lost 1 base, and 8 bases had no gene match. The CDR3 extends over 16 amino acids. Germline CDR1 SGHAT, CDR2 FQNNGV. CDR3 protein: CASSLGVQRGAYEQYF. The CDR3, as DNA: TGTGCCAGCAGCTTAGGTGTTCAGCGGGGGGCATACGAGCAGTACTTC.

The chain joins TRBV11-3 to TRBJ1-1, with D tentatively TRBD1 (5 bases). Germline V gene lookup returns CDR1 SGHNT and CDR2 YENEEA. Trimming took off 3 bases at V and 3 bases at J, with 8 bases between the two ends. The CDR3 spans 13 residues. This CDR3 reads CASSFDSHTEAFF. The CDR3 nucleotides are TGTGCCAGCAGCTTCGACAGTCACACTGAAGCTTTCTTT.

This clonotype was recorded a few times. The genes are TRBV15 and TRBJ2-1; 7 bases agree with TRBD2. CDR1 and CDR2 (germline): LNHNV, YYDKDF (reference sequence). The CDR3 totals 17 residues. Germline trimming cut 3 bases from V and 0 bases from J; bases unmatched to any gene: 8. CDR3 residues: CATSSVGGGVSYNEQFF. The CDR3 nucleotides are TGTGCCACCAGCAGTGTTGGCGGGGGAGTCTCCTACAATGAGCAGTTCTTC. Full variable domain (outside the CDR3, taken from reference TRBV15 and TRBJ2-1): DAMVIQNPRYQVTQFGKPVTLSCSQTLNHNVMYWYQQKSSQAPKLLFHYYDKDFNNEADTPDNFQSRRPNTSFCFLDIRSPGLGDTAMYLCATSSVGGGVSYNEQFFGPGTRLTVL.

In its sample, this clonotype was seen many times. This chain joins TRBV2 and TRBJ2-7, with D perhaps TRBD1 (6 bases). CDR1 is SNHLY and CDR2 is FYNNEI in the germline V gene. With 6 bases removed from V and 2 bases from J, the gap between germline ends came to 17 bases. The CDR3 loop spans 15 amino acids. The CDR3 DNA reads as TGTGCCAGCAGCCCCGAGGGGGTAGGGGCCTACGAGCAGTACTTC. This sequence encodes CASSPEGVGAYEQYF.

In its sample, this clonotype was seen a few times. The rearrangement links TRBV10-2 to TRBJ2-5; D unclear. V was pared by 4 bases and J by 8 bases, with 11 bases between. This CDR3 is 12 amino acids long. Germline-derived CDR1 and CDR2 are WSHSY and SAAADI. The CDR3 protein is CASSVGSATQYF. As DNA, the CDR3 is TGCGCCAGCAGTGTGGGGTCGGCAACCCAGTACTTC.

This clonotype was detected many times. The V and J genes are TRBV5-1 and TRBJ1-1; D unclear. Germline CDR1 and CDR2: SGHRS and YFSETQ. The CDR3 runs to 16 residues. V lost 0 bases, J lost 0 bases, and 12 bases lay in between. CDR3 coding DNA: TGCGCCAGCAGCTTGGCCAAGGGCTTTATGAACACTGAAGCTTTCTTT. Encoded protein: CASSLAKGFMNTEAFF.

In this sample, this clonotype turned up many times. The V gene is TRBV20-1, the J gene TRBJ1-6, with unresolved D. The length of the CDR3 is 16 residues. The V gene's germline CDR1 is DFQATT and CDR2 SNEGSKA (reference sequence). Between the trimmed V and J ends, which lost 0 bases and 0 bases, there was a span of 9 bases. DNA for the CDR3: TGCAGTGCTAGAGATAACAAGAGCTCCTATAATTCACCCCTCCACTTT. This sequence encodes CSARDNKSSYNSPLHF.

A few counts support this clonotype. V is TRBV20-1 and J is TRBJ1-2; 9 bases fit TRBD1. The J segment lost 6 bases and the V segment lost 6 bases, leaving 11 bases of the junction unmatched. CDR3 size: 14 residues. Germline V gene sequence: CDR1 DFQATT, CDR2 SNEGSKA (reference sequence). The CDR3 DNA reads as TGCAGTGCGCAAACCGGGACAGGGATCGATGGCTACACCTTC. It codes for CSAQTGTGIDGYTF.

This clonotype was observed a few times. The chain couples TRBV6-2 or TRBV6-3 to TRBJ2-6; TRBD2 matches 8 bases. Germline CDR1 and CDR2: MNHEY and SVGEGT. V dropped 4 bases and J dropped 4; count of bases not matched to a gene: 9. The CDR3 length is 17 residues. This chain's CDR3 is CASSSRPGGSGANVLTF. The CDR3 bases are TGTGCCAGCAGTTCTCGCCCGGGGGGGTCCGGGGCCAACGTCCTGACTTTC.

V is TRBV11-2 and J is TRBJ2-1; D possibly corresponds to TRBD1 (6 bases). Germline V CDR1 and CDR2: SGHAT, FQNNGV. This CDR3 has 16 residues. The V end was cut by 5 bases, the J end by 4 bases, with 18 bases between. The CDR3 region is CASSATGTTNYNEQFF. DNA for the CDR3: TGTGCCAGCAGCGCGACTGGGACAACAAATTACAATGAGCAGTTCTTC.

This clonotype was seen ten or more times. V is TRBV6-2 or TRBV6-3 and J is TRBJ2-5; D unclear. Trimming took off 6 bases at V and 1 base at J, with 12 bases between the two ends. The CDR3 spans 14 residues. The germline gives CDR1 MNHEY, CDR2 SVGEGT. The CDR3 loop reads CASSEHLPQETQYF. The CDR3 bases are TGTGCCAGCAGCGAGCACCTGCCCCAAGAGACCCAGTACTTC.

This clonotype was seen more than once but under ten times. V usage is TRBV28 and J usage is TRBJ2-6; D gene unclear. The V and J ends lost 1 base and 4 bases respectively, with 11 bases between them. Germline V gives CDR1 MDHEN, CDR2 SYDVKM. The CDR3 length is 16 residues. This chain's CDR3 is CASSLSSYKGANVLTF. CDR3 nucleotides: TGTGCCAGCAGTTTATCATCGTACAAGGGGGCCAACGTCCTGACTTTC. Drawing the rest from reference TRBV28 and TRBJ2-6, the complete variable domain is DVKVTQSSRYLVKRTGEKVFLECVQDMDHENMFWYRQDPGLGLRLIYFSYDVKMKEKGDIPEGYSVSREKKERFSLILESASTNQTSMYLCASSLSSYKGANVLTFGAGSRLTVL.

V gene TRBV20-1 combines with J gene TRBJ2-7; D remains ambiguous. This CDR3 has 12 amino acids. The V end was cut by 0 bases, the J end by 6 bases, with 9 bases between. Germline V gene data show CDR1 as DFQATT and CDR2 as SNEGSKA (reference sequence). The chain's CDR3 is CSARDRISEQYF. The CDR3 region has the DNA TGCAGTGCTAGAGATCGGATAAGCGAGCAGTACTTC.

V and J are TRBV7-8 and TRBJ2-3; perhaps TRBD1 as D (5 bases). The germline V gene encodes CDR1 SGHVS and CDR2 FQNEAQ. The ends were cut back, 1 base at V and 2 bases at J, with 7 bases in the middle. This CDR3 has 14 amino acids. The CDR3 DNA reads TGTGCCAGCAGCTTAGGACAGAACACAGATACGCAGTATTTT. This gives the protein CASSLGQNTDTQYF.

This clonotype has a handful of counts. V usage is TRBV7-2 and J usage is TRBJ2-2; D is perhaps TRBD2 (6 bases). Germline CDR1 is SGHTA and CDR2 is FQGNSA. The V end lost 5 bases, the J end lost 1 base, and 11 bases lay between the germline ends. The CDR3 is 15 amino acids. As DNA, the CDR3 is TGTGCCAGCAGCCTGGGCGGGGTGAACACCGGGGAGCTGTTTTTT. Residues: CASSLGGVNTGELFF.

Details on this clonotype: One base away lies a much larger clone, so this may be a sequencing read error. The V gene is TRBV27, the J gene TRBJ2-6; 11 nucleotides match TRBD1. The CDR3 length is 17 residues. The germline gives CDR1 MNHEY, CDR2 SMNVEV (reference sequence). J lost 1 base, V lost 3 bases, and 2 bases had no gene match. In DNA, the CDR3 is TGTGCCAGCAGTTTCTGGGACAGGGGGTCTGGGGCCAACGTCCTGACTTTC. This gives the protein CASSFWDRGSGANVLTF.

This chain joins TRBV20-1 and TRBJ1-1; possibly TRBD1 for D (6 bases). V was clipped by 3 bases and J by 2 bases, with 10 bases between them. This CDR3 is 13 amino acids long. The germline CDR1 and CDR2 sequences are DFQATT and SNEGSKA (reference sequence). The CDR3 DNA reads TGCAGTGCTAGCGGGACATCTAACACTGAAGCTTTCTTT. The encoded protein is CSASGTSNTEAFF.

The chain uses TRBV28 and TRBJ1-5; D uncertain. V shed 6 bases and J shed 8 bases, with 11 bases lying between them. The CDR3 extends over 12 amino acids. Germline CDR1 and CDR2: MDHEN and SYDVKM. The CDR3 here is CASRRTPEPQHF. The CDR3 DNA reads as TGTGCCAGCAGACGGACCCCTGAGCCCCAGCATTTT.

For this clonotype: The junction and the germline gene differ at one end; a read error may be behind it. The chain carries TRBV20-1 and TRBJ1-1; the D is unclear. Looked up from germline, CDR1 is DFQATT and CDR2 is SNEGSKA (reference sequence). This CDR3 is built from 12 residues. Written as DNA, the CDR3 is TGCAGTGCAGTATGGGCGAACGCTGAAGCTTTCTTT. Its translation: CSAVWANAEAFF.

The chain joins TRBV7-2 to TRBJ2-1, with D possibly matching TRBD1 (5 bases). In germline, CDR1 is SGHTA, CDR2 FQGNSA. This CDR3 contains 15 residues. Trimming removed 1 base from V and 3 bases from J, with 10 bases in between. The CDR3 region is CASSLGADIYNEQFF. The CDR3 DNA follows: TGTGCCAGCAGCTTAGGTGCGGACATCTACAATGAGCAGTTCTTC.